This T cell receptor (beta chain) was observed in a study of blood T cell repertoires in COVID-19. Study-wide context: From the United States, Italy and Spain came samples of acute and convalescent COVID-19. The analysed material was cDNA or gDNA that came from T cells, B-cell-depleted T cells, or PBMCs.

Here immunoSEQ multiplex PCR was the method, and the copy in TCRdb shows in-frame clones only, minus some. The data show about 310,000 clones, roughly 84% seen once. The CDR3 contains 13 residues. The germline gives CDR1 LNHDA, CDR2 SQIVND (reference sequence). The V and J ends lost 7 bases and 4 bases respectively, with 13 bases between them. This TCR derives from a man in his fifties with active or convalescent COVID-19. The specimen sequenced was peripheral blood. The chain employs TRBV19 and TRBJ1-2, with a tentative D call TRBD1 (6 bases). CDR3 region: CASNSQGTYGYTF. CDR3 coding DNA: TGTGCCAGTAACTCACAGGGCACCTATGGCTACACCTTC.